The 6 T cell receptor beta chains reported below all come from one sample, sequenced in a study of graft-versus-host responses after intestinal transplantation. Only in-frame clones appear in the TCRdb table, and some are missing; sequencing was by immunoSEQ multiplex PCR. Among about 120,000 clones listed, 90% to 95% were seen once. These receptors are not linked to any known antigen. This specimen consisted of unstimulated CD4+ T cells sorted from spleen or lymph node cells, obtained before intestinal transplant. These receptors were obtained from a human donor who received an intestinal transplant.

The rearrangement joins TRBV20-1 to TRBJ2-7, with 8 bases identical to TRBD2. The CDR3 contains 11 residues. Germline assignment: CDR1 DFQATT and CDR2 SNEGSKA (reference sequence). The CDR3: CPGGGSYEQYF. The CDR3 region has the DNA TGCCCCGGCGGGGGGTCCTACGAGCAGTACTTC.

The V call is TRBV27, the J call TRBJ2-7, with D maybe TRBD2 (5 bases). Germline V CDR1 and CDR2: MNHEY, SMNVEV (reference sequence). V was trimmed by 5 bases and J by 2 bases, leaving 16 bases between them. This CDR3 is built from 15 residues. The CDR3 loop reads CASSGAGVRPYEQYF. The CDR3 bases are TGTGCCAGCAGTGGCGCCGGGGTTCGGCCCTACGAGCAGTACTTC.

The CDR3 nucleotides read TGTGCCAGCAGTTCGACTAGCGGTTACAATGAGCAGTTCTTC. It encodes CASSSTSGYNEQFF. The chain joins TRBV28 to TRBJ2-1, with 9 bases aligning to TRBD2. V shed 4 bases and J 4 bases; nucleotides not matched to a gene: 2. Germline loops: CDR1 MDHEN, CDR2 SYDVKM. The CDR3 has 14 amino acids.

The J gene is TRBJ2-3, the V gene TRBV2; 7 positions match TRBD1. V lost 5 bases and J lost 4; bases outside the gene matches: 9. The CDR3 is 15 residues long. CDR1 is SNHLY and CDR2 is FYNNEI in the germline V gene. CDR3: CASSSQGKSADTQYF. CDR3 nucleotides: TGTGCCAGCAGTTCACAGGGGAAAAGCGCAGATACGCAGTATTTT.

The chain combines TRBV19 with TRBJ1-5; 9 bases are shared with TRBD1. This CDR3 spans 15 amino acids. The germline V gene encodes CDR1 LNHDA and CDR2 SQIVND (reference sequence). Trimming removed 5 bases from V and 0 bases from J; junction bases left unmatched: 2. The DNA of the CDR3 is TGTGCCAGTAGTCAGGACAGGGGTAGCAATCAGCCCCAGCATTTT. Translating it yields CASSQDRGSNQPQHF.

Worth noting for this clone: Other DNA sequences from this sample encode an identical CDR3 as well. The V gene is TRBV6-6, the J gene TRBJ2-7, with TRBD1 identical over 8 bases. With 8 bases clipped from V and 1 base from J, the junction kept 7 bases outside the gene matches. Germline V gene sequence: CDR1 MNHNY, CDR2 SVGAGI (reference sequence). The CDR3 consists of 14 residues. The CDR3, as DNA: TGTGCCAGCCTTTTCGGGACAGGTTCCTACGAGCAGTACTTC. Its protein product is CASLFGTGSYEQYF.